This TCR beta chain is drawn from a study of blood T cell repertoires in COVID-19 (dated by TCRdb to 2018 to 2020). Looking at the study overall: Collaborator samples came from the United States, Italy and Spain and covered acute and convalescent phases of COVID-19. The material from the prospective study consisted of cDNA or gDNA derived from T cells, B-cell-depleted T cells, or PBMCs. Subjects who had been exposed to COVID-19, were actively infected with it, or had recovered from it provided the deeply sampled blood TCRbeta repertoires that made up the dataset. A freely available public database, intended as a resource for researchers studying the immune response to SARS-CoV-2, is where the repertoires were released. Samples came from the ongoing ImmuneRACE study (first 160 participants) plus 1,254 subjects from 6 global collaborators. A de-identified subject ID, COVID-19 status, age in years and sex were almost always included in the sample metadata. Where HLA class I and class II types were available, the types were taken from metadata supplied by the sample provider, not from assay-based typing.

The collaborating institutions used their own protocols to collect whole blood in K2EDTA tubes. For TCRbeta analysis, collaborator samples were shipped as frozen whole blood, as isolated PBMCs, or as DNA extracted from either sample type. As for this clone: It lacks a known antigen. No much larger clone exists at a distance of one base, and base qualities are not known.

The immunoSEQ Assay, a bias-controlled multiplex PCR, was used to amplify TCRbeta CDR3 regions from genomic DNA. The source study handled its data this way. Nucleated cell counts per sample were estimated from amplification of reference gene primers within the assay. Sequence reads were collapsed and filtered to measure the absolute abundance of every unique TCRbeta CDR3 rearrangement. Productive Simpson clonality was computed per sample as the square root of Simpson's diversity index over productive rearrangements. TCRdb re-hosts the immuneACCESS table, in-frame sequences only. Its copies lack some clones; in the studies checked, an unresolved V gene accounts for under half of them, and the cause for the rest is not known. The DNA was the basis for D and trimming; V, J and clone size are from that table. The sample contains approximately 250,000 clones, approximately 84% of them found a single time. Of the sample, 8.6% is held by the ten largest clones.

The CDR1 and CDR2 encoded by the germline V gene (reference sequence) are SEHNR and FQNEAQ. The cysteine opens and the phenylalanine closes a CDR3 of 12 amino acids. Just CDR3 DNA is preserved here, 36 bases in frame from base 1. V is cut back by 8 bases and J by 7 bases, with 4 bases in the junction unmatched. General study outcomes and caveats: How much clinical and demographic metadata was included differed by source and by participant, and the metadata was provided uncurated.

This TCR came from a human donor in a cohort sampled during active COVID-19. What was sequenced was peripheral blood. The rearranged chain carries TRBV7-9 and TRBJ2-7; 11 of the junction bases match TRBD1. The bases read TGTGCCAGCGGACAGGGGGCTTTAGAGCAGTACTTC. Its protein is CASGQGALEQYF.